This TCR beta chain appears in the sequencing data of a study of cytomegalovirus exposure and HLA in healthy donors (dated by TCRdb to the late 2010s). Study-level background: An earlier analysis of approximately 640 of the donors reported about 250 Gb of sequence data and approximately 110 million unique TCR beta sequences from about 200 million T cells. An early release that covered several hundred HLA-typed donors contained around 330 gigabases of sequencing data and about 93 million unique TCR sequences. Of the roughly 390 genotyped donors, roughly 76% were placed in the genetic ancestry cluster associated with self-reported Caucasian donors. The study aimed to test whether cataloging public T cell receptors could reveal signatures of past pathogen exposure. Using immunosequencing, the study profiled T cell repertoires from about 610 subjects and related those repertoires to cytomegalovirus serostatus. In addition to the first cohort of around 670 subjects, a separate validation cohort of approximately 130 different subjects was used. High-throughput TCR immunosequencing, statistical association of individual TCRs with disease status, and machine learning were combined to predict cytomegalovirus infection status. A later analysis re-examined previously published TCR beta repertoires from more than 650 donors and added high-resolution HLA genotyping to investigate patterns of TCR occurrence. Rather than drawing on any new phenotypic data, the later analysis identified candidate immune exposures from TCR beta sequences and the way those sequences occurred across donors. To decide whether each TCR beta V gene segment behaved as functional or pseudogenic, an earlier analysis of some 600 of the donors relied on high-throughput TCR beta sequencing. Donor age, sex, ethnicity and CMV serostatus were compiled together with the repertoire data. Genome-wide SNP genotypes for about 55% of the roughly 670 donors were used in a later genetic analysis, which treated that subset as a discovery cohort. All discovery cohort repertoires had been generated on a single sequencing platform. Class I and class II HLA loci were covered by the typing at four-digit resolution. Typing coverage varied by locus: 629-630 donors for A, B, C, DRB1 and DQB1; more than 500 for DQA1; about 570 for DPA1; approximately 450 for DPB1. Because of strong linkage in the cohort, 4 to 6 DR-DQ haplotypes were treated as single units for association and clustering. Across about 380 genotyped donors of the cohort, an average of approximately 200,000 unique TCR beta nucleotide sequences per donor were sequenced, and around 20% of those sequences were non-productive.

What the study reported, not specific to this receptor: Cytomegalovirus status was reported to be diagnosed by the classifier with high specificity and sensitivity in both the original and validation cohorts. In this cohort, only TCR beta chains were sequenced, and detectable features were limited by the absence of alpha or paired-chain data. At a false discovery rate of 0.05, a later analysis linked around 15,000 TCR beta sequences to specific HLA alleles. A later analysis found that most CMV-associated TCR beta chains appeared HLA-restricted, with HLA associations seemingly driven largely by CMV exposure. Because the 87-base-pair reads could not distinguish some IMGT-functional V segments, including TRBV6-2 and TRBV6-3, those segments were excluded. The sequencing pipeline was judged likely to have produced a cluster of highly shared sequence variants as a technical artifact. Linkage disequilibrium might explain the correlated functional status among segregating V segments, but an unknown experimental factor could not be ruled out. In vitro tests confirmed that a few of the cytomegalovirus-associated TCR beta chains recognize cytomegalovirus antigens. When HLA alleles, especially DR and DQ, strongly co-occurred, attributing TCR associations to individual alleles was difficult. The authors suggested that the approach could potentially be generalized to other disease states and immunological phenotypes. A further reported finding was that TCR beta sequences accurately predicted the HLA-A and HLA-B alleles for most subjects in the first cohort. In a later analysis, TCR association rates were found to vary across HLA loci, with the most associated TCRs seen for DRB1 alleles and the fewest for HLA-C alleles. According to a later genetic analysis, donors in an Asian-associated ancestry cluster had fewer N-insertions in productive TCRs than the approximately 670-donor mean. While some public TCRs were present in many individuals, most TCR sequences turned up only very rarely across donors. Because some donors lacked HLA typing at each locus, the association tests relied only on the typed subset. An earlier analysis of approximately 590 of the donors showed that most TCR beta V segments appeared in productive rearrangements either about 87% or about 30% of the time, which broadly matched IMGT annotations. The presence/absence analyses assumed that sequencing depth was roughly uniform across donors, and that assumption may not be true. Several of the top co-occurrence clusters appeared to be linked to parvovirus B19, influenza, CMV and Epstein-Barr virus, according to a later analysis. About 17 rarely observed V segments, including chromosome 9 orphons, were excluded from the earlier analysis of about 600 of the donors because counts were too low. In a later analysis, HLA-associated TCR beta chains were found to be more clonally expanded and to have lower generation probabilities than equally common non-associated chains. An association between a missense DCLRE1C variant and V-gene and J-gene trimming of TCR beta chains was found in a later genetic analysis and replicated in an independent cohort. The study listed 164 TCR beta chains as associated with cytomegalovirus. For the cohort, immune exposure information was limited to CMV serostatus.

The cohort consisted of 600 to 700 healthy bone marrow donors. Cohort members were all nominally healthy when sampled, although unrecorded immune exposures were likely present. The donor tested CMV seronegative, placing the donor among the 350 to 400 seronegative members of the cohort. A peripheral blood sample was provided by each donor, and peripheral blood mononuclear cells were used for TCR beta sequencing. Genomic DNA was extracted from the blood cell samples with the Qiagen DNeasy Blood Extraction Kit. To note about this clone: Its antigen specificity is not known. No much larger clone is present one base from it, and per-base qualities are unavailable.

The protocol used for the library was the immunoSEQ multiplex PCR assay. A mixture of 60 forward primers for TCR Vbeta segments and 13 reverse primers for TCR Jbeta segments was used in the multiplex PCR. Amplification of the CDR3 region of rearranged TCR beta genes was performed with a multiplex PCR assay on genomic DNA. The amplified TCR beta libraries were sequenced on the Illumina HiSeq System as 87-base-pair reads. In the source study's methods: In a later analysis, some 80 million unique TCR beta chains were counted across the 650 to 750 repertoires, and roughly 10 million of these chains were shared by at least two donors. A nearest-neighbor algorithm error-corrected the raw reads and collapsed the reads into unique sequences, merging closely related sequences to remove PCR and sequencing errors. To assign V, D and J gene segments, CDR3 sequences were aligned to IMGT reference sequences. Each retained sequence needed at least a six-nucleotide match to both a V gene segment and a J gene segment. A rearrangement was called productive if the CDR3 had no stop codons and remained in frame with V and J, and every other rearrangement was called non-productive. CDR3 was defined according to IMGT convention as the region running from the second conserved V-encoded cysteine to the conserved J-encoded phenylalanine. The earlier analysis of about 590 of the donors excluded sequences that lacked an unambiguous match to a single V gene segment. An earlier analysis of around 600 of the donors classified V segments as functional when productive rearrangements were above 56.7% and as segregating when the standard deviation between donors was above 5%. A statistical classification framework was built to diagnose cytomegalovirus status from the catalog of TCR beta chain sequences. V and J gene assignment, in a later analysis, came from comparing TCR nucleotide sequences with IMGT/GENE-DB human TR gene sequences. A later analysis assigned CDR3 sequences and most-parsimonious VDJ recombination scenarios with the TCRdist pipeline. In a later analysis, every TCR beta chain was defined by the combination of its CDR3 amino acid sequence and its V-gene family, and reads without a unique V-gene family were dropped. As a way to deal with suspected cross-contamination and a sequencing artifact, a later analysis dropped roughly 600 nucleotide sequences that were highly shared and had low generation probability. In a later analysis, a clonal expansion index for each public chain was calculated from normalized within-repertoire ranks of inferred template counts. In a later analysis, generation probabilities were computed with a VDJ recombination model fitted to out-of-frame rearrangements, and the resulting probabilities were checked against IGoR. In a later analysis, hypergeometric tests were used to score TCR-TCR, TCR-HLA and TCR-CMV co-occurrence, with a repertoire-size bias correction applied to TCR pairs. To estimate false discovery rates, a later analysis permuted the HLA or CMV assignments 20 times. In a later analysis, co-occurring TCRs were grouped with DBSCAN, and TCRdist sequence similarity was added when clustering was performed within HLA-allele-positive subsets. Repertoires with fewer than 30,000 or more than 120,000 public chains were left out of co-occurrence clustering, as were about 5 repertoires with anomalous nucleotide sharing. In TCRdb, the immuneACCESS table is reduced to in-frame sequences with V and J assigned. These tables do not hold every clone; where another copy was compared, an unresolved V gene accounts for under half, and the others remain unexplained. The DNA was the basis for D and trimming; V, J and clone size are from that table. This sample comprises 250,000 to 300,000 clones, approximately 91% of them detected only once. About 1.7% of the sample is in the top ten clones.

The CDR3 numbers 13 residues from cysteine through phenylalanine. CDR3 DNA only is kept here, 39 bases in frame from base 1. CDR1 and CDR2, per the germline V gene, are KGHSH and LQKENI. V loses 5 bases of germline sequence and J loses 8 bases, and the interval between the two ends is 12 bases. The origin of this receptor is a girl aged 2 to 10 in good health and CMV-seronegative. Material: PBMCs. The rearranged segments are TRBV18 and TRBJ2-2; TRBD2 could be the D gene, as 6 bases match. The CDR3 protein sequence reads: CASSIRENGELFF. Read as DNA, the sequence is TGTGCCAGCTCAATACGGGAGAATGGGGAGCTGTTTTTT.